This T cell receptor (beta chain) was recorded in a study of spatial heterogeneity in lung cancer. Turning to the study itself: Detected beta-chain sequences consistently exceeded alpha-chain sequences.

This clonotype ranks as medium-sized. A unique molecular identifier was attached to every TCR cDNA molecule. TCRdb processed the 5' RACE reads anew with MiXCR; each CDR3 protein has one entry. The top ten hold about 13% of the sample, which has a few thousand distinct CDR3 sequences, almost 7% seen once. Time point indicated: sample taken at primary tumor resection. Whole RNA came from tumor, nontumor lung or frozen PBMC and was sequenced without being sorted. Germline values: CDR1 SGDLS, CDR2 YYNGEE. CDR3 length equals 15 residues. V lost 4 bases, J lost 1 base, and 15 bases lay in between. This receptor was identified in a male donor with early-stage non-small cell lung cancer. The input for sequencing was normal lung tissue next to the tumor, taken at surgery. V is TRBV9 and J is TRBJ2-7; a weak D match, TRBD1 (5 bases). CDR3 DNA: TGTGCCAGCAGCCCCTACATGACAGATTCCTACGAGCAGTACTTC. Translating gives CASSPYMTDSYEQYF.